This T cell receptor beta chain was found in a study of blood T cell dynamics during melanoma immunotherapy. Study summary: Patients with metastatic melanoma got pembrolizumab or nivolumab-ipilimumab as first-line care.

Indicated time point: week 3, after first cycle of checkpoint inhibitor. The CDR3 contains 16 residues. Germline V gives CDR1 MNHNS, CDR2 SASEGT. The ends lost 3 bases at V and 3 bases at J; junction bases unmatched: 2. A fixed DNA input of 350 ng was used per bulk PBMC sample. The method was immunoSEQ multiplex PCR; TCRdb's version includes in-frame clones alone and lacks a portion of them. The sample yields just under 6,000 clones, roughly 78% seen once. This clonotype was obtained from a human donor with melanoma. V usage is TRBV6-1 and J usage is TRBJ2-1, with 13 bases matching TRBD2. Sample: blood, taken from a patient treated with checkpoint blockade. The CDR3 nucleotides are TGTGCCAGCAGTGATAGGACTAGCGGGGGCTACAATGAGCAGTTCTTC. This translates into CASSDRTSGGYNEQFF.